The clone carrying this T cell receptor (beta chain) came up many times. The CDR3 sequence is 12 residues long. CDR1 and CDR2 from the germline V gene are DFQATT and SNEGSKA (reference sequence). TCRdb reanalysed the RT-PCR reads using MiXCR and keeps one entry per CDR3 protein. The repertoire includes about 700,000 distinct CDR3 sequences, approximately 14% of them detected once, and 3.6% sits in the top ten. The V gene is TRBV20-1, the J gene TRBJ2-7, with TRBD1 identical over 9 bases. The TCR originated in a female donor in good health, serving as a healthy control. The sequenced material came from memory CD4+ T cells from blood. CDR3 nucleotide sequence: TGCAGGACGGACAGGGGCTCCTACGAGCAGTACTTC. Its translation is CRTDRGSYEQYF.